This T cell receptor (beta chain) was obtained from a study of T cells in Graves' hyperthyroidism and ophthalmopathy. The germline gives CDR1 MNHEY, CDR2 SVGAGI. Trimming removed 2 bases from V and 1 base from J, with 8 bases in between. This CDR3 comprises 14 residues. Template material for amplifying TCR beta CDR3 regions consisted of RNA transcripts. During a first-round RT-PCR of the TCR CDR3, the HTBI primer set was used. TCRdb re-called the multiplex PCR reads with MiXCR, one entry per CDR3 protein. The sample carries fewer than 650,000 distinct CDR3 sequences, roughly 15% recorded once. This clonotype was found many times.

The sequencing sample was made of blood. This receptor was identified in a woman between 35 and 50 years old with Graves' ophthalmopathy. The chain carries TRBV6-5 and TRBJ1-1; D is unclear. The CDR3 is CASSYRGQNTEAFF. The CDR3 nucleotides are TGTGCCAGCAGTTACAGAGGGCAGAACACTGAAGCTTTCTTT.